These T cell receptor beta chains were read from a single sample in a study of cytomegalovirus exposure and HLA in healthy donors. Measured with immunoSEQ multiplex PCR; TCRdb has only the in-frame clones, and not every one. The data hold 150,000 to 200,000 clones, with roughly four fifths observed a single time. Input material: PBMCs. All receptors come from a man under 40 in good health and CMV-seronegative. Each CDR3 is given with its conserved first and last residue. Each record gives: J gene, D gene, V gene, CDR3 length, CDR3 protein. A D gene is named only where the DNA matches it firmly.

J gene: TRBJ2-3
D gene: TRBD2
V gene: TRBV19
CDR3 length: 15
CDR3 protein: CASTIGAGAADTQYF

J gene: TRBJ2-1
D gene: -
V gene: TRBV6-1
CDR3 length: 13
CDR3 protein: CACEGAGLNEQFF

J gene: TRBJ2-5
D gene: -
V gene: TRBV7-9
CDR3 length: 14
CDR3 protein: CASSLDWSGETQYF

J gene: TRBJ2-7
D gene: -
V gene: TRBV29-1
CDR3 length: 14
CDR3 protein: CSVGGLGQSYEQYF

J gene: TRBJ2-1
D gene: TRBD1
V gene: TRBV5-4
CDR3 length: 15
CDR3 protein: CASSFGTGSVNEQFF

J gene: TRBJ1-2
D gene: TRBD1
V gene: TRBV6-1
CDR3 length: 14
CDR3 protein: CASRDGQAYYGYTF

J gene: TRBJ1-5
D gene: -
V gene: TRBV29-1
CDR3 length: 16
CDR3 protein: CSVVRGAGDSNQPQHF

J gene: TRBJ2-5
D gene: TRBD2
V gene: TRBV30
CDR3 length: 15
CDR3 protein: CARKTSGTLGETQYF

J gene: TRBJ1-4
D gene: -
V gene: TRBV6-5
CDR3 length: 15
CDR3 protein: CASRELRAAGEKLFF

J gene: TRBJ2-1
D gene: -
V gene: TRBV19
CDR3 length: 15
CDR3 protein: CASSPVGPGINEQFF

J gene: TRBJ2-1
D gene: -
V gene: TRBV11-2
CDR3 length: 13
CDR3 protein: CASSLVPGDEQFF

J gene: TRBJ1-1
D gene: -
V gene: TRBV19
CDR3 length: 13
CDR3 protein: CASIEAGTPEAFF

J gene: TRBJ2-2
D gene: TRBD2
V gene: TRBV7-3
CDR3 length: 17
CDR3 protein: CASSLHRAGGNTGELFF

J gene: TRBJ2-1
D gene: TRBD2
V gene: TRBV4-1
CDR3 length: 19
CDR3 protein: CASSQGTASGRRTDNEQFF

J gene: TRBJ2-1
D gene: -
V gene: TRBV5-1
CDR3 length: 16
CDR3 protein: CASSLLRRASYNEQFF

J gene: TRBJ1-2
D gene: -
V gene: TRBV28
CDR3 length: 15
CDR3 protein: CASSLSGWMEYGYTF

J gene: TRBJ1-4
D gene: -
V gene: TRBV28
CDR3 length: 15
CDR3 protein: CASSPIAGTLEKLFF

J gene: TRBJ1-2
D gene: -
V gene: TRBV5-1
CDR3 length: 15
CDR3 protein: CASSFDRTLNDGYTF

J gene: TRBJ2-2
D gene: -
V gene: TRBV4-2
CDR3 length: 15
CDR3 protein: CASSQEQGNTGELFF

J gene: TRBJ1-2
D gene: TRBD1
V gene: TRBV7-2
CDR3 length: 14
CDR3 protein: CASSTPGGGYGYTF

J gene: TRBJ2-7
D gene: TRBD1
V gene: TRBV11-2
CDR3 length: 15
CDR3 protein: CASIKAGQGPYEQYF

J gene: TRBJ2-1
D gene: TRBD2
V gene: TRBV19
CDR3 length: 17
CDR3 protein: CASSRLSGSRSYNEQFF

J gene: TRBJ1-3
D gene: -
V gene: TRBV6-6
CDR3 length: 15
CDR3 protein: CASRQDGLSGNTIYF

J gene: TRBJ1-1
D gene: -
V gene: TRBV15
CDR3 length: 13
CDR3 protein: CATSRDRGFGAFF